Given below is one T cell receptor beta chain in context. Its antigen is still unknown. This sample stems from a study of blood T cells in healthy people across ages. Study-wide results and caveats: Nothing was known about donor CMV status, and this possibly confounded expanded clonotype changes.

The CDR3 length is 15 residues. The germline V gene has CDR1 SQVTM and CDR2 ANQGSEA. V lost 4 bases, J lost 9 bases, and 22 bases lay in between. Using a J-beta primer mix together with a sample-barcoded 5' primer, a second PCR was run for about 7 to 12 cycles. TCRdb analysed the 5' RACE reads with MiXCR anew, one entry per CDR3 protein. The table lists 950,000 to 1,200,000 distinct CDR3 sequences, 35% to 40% of them singletons. The authors isolated at least 7 million PBMCs per sample. At least 5.5 micrograms of total RNA were extracted per sample. This receptor was identified in a man between 18 and 29 years old in good health. This chain links TRBV29-1 with TRBJ2-1, with D uncertain. The sample taken for sequencing was blood. For the CDR3, the DNA is TGCAGCGTTGGGCTCTACACCACCAGTTTCCTTGAGCAGTTCTTC. As protein: CSVGLYTTSFLEQFF.